Listed below are T cell receptor beta chains from one sample, sequenced in a study of blood T cell repertoires in COVID-19. TCRdb's copy holds only in-frame clones and misses some; the assay was immunoSEQ multiplex PCR. The sample records hundreds of thousands of clones, roughly four fifths being singletons. The sequenced sample was PBMCs or T cells enriched from blood (not recorded which). The source is a woman aged 35 to 49 who had been exposed to COVID-19. Each CDR3 is given with its conserved first and last residue. D genes are given only for firm matches. The size field is filled for only some rows; it gives once, few, many or a size class.

D gene | clone size | J gene | V gene | CDR3 DNA | CDR3 protein
TRBD2 | NA | TRBJ2-1 | TRBV10-3 | TGTGCCATCAGTGAGTCGATTTCTAGCGGGGGGGCAAGGAATGAGCAGTTCTTC | CAISESISSGGARNEQFF
TRBD1 | NA | TRBJ2-1 | TRBV5-1 | TGCGCCAGCAGCCCCGACAGGGGCGCGGGGTATGAGCAGTTCTTC | CASSPDRGAGYEQFF
NA | NA | TRBJ1-2 | TRBV27 | TGTGCCAGCAGTTTTTCAGGTGTAGGACAGCATAACTATGGCTACACCTTC | CASSFSGVGQHNYGYTF
NA | NA | TRBJ2-5 | TRBV21-1 | TGTGCCTTCCGGGGGAGCGGGGGCGGTGAGACCCAGTACTTC | CAFRGSGGGETQYF
NA | NA | TRBJ1-1 | TRBV2 | TGTGCCACCAAAGAAGGCGGGGGGAACACTGAAGCTTTCTTT | CATKEGGGNTEAFF
NA | NA | TRBJ2-7 | TRBV27 | TGTGCCAGCAGTCCCCTCCTAGCGTCCTACGAGCAGTACTTC | CASSPLLASYEQYF
TRBD2 | NA | TRBJ2-5 | TRBV2 | TGTGCCAGCAGTGTTGGGCTAGCGGCTAAACAAGAGACCCAGTACTTC | CASSVGLAAKQETQYF
NA | few | TRBJ1-2 | TRBV5-8 | TGTGCCAGCAGCTTGGAGCTACCTATGGGCTACACCTTC | CASSLELPMGYTF
TRBD2 | NA | TRBJ2-1 | TRBV19 | TGTGCCAGTAGTCTGGGGGGGGATAATGAGCAGTTCTTC | CASSLGGDNEQFF
NA | NA | TRBJ1-3 | TRBV2 | TGTGCCAGCAGTGAAGACAGAAGAAACACCATATATTTT | CASSEDRRNTIYF
NA | NA | TRBJ1-5 | TRBV27 | TGTGCCCAGCGAACGGTGGGTCAGCCCCAGCATTTT | CAQRTVGQPQHF
NA | NA | TRBJ1-2 | TRBV28 | TGTGCCAGCTGCCCCGGGGGTCGGGCTAACTATGGCTACACCTTC | CASCPGGRANYGYTF
TRBD2 | many | TRBJ2-7 | TRBV2 | TGTGCCAGCGGGGCTAGCGGGTTGGCCCTACGAGAGCAGTACTTC | CASGASGLALREQYF
NA | once | TRBJ2-3 | TRBV19 | TGTGCCAGTACGGGCGTTAGCGGAATCACAGATACGCAGTATTTT | CASTGVSGITDTQYF
TRBD1 | NA | TRBJ1-2 | TRBV19 | TGTGCCAGTAGTATCGGGACAGGGGGCGATGGCTACACCTTC | CASSIGTGGDGYTF
TRBD1 | NA | TRBJ1-5 | TRBV27 | TGTGCCAGCAGCGAATGGGGACAGGGAACTCAGCCCCAGCATTTT | CASSEWGQGTQPQHF
NA | many | TRBJ1-6 | TRBV5-6 | TGTGCCAGCAGCTTGAGGACAGATTTTAGTTCACCCCTCCACTTT | CASSLRTDFSSPLHF
TRBD2 | NA | TRBJ2-3 | TRBV28 | TGTGCCAGCAGTTTGGCGGGGGTCACAGATACGCAGTATTTT | CASSLAGVTDTQYF
TRBD1 | NA | TRBJ2-7 | TRBV27 | TGTGCCAGCAGTTTATTTCGGACAGGGTTCGTCGAGCAGTACTTC | CASSLFRTGFVEQYF
TRBD2 | NA | TRBJ2-3 | TRBV27 | TGTGCCAGCAGCTCTAGCGGGGGGCCAGATACGCAGTATTTT | CASSSSGGPDTQYF
TRBD2 | NA | TRBJ2-5 | TRBV18 | TGTGCCAGCTCACCGTCTAGCGGGGGTGAGACCCAGTACTTC | CASSPSSGGETQYF
NA | NA | TRBJ2-2 | TRBV7-9 | TGTGCCAGCAGGATCCCGGGGGACTCGAACACCGGGGAGCTGTTTTTT | CASRIPGDSNTGELFF
NA | NA | TRBJ2-2 | TRBV3-1/TRBV3-2 | TGTGCCAGCAGCCAGGGGGGATACACCGGGGAGCTGTTTTTT | CASSQGGYTGELFF
NA | few | TRBJ2-2 | TRBV3-1/TRBV3-2 | TGTGCCAGCAGCCAAGATCCGGGACTTGGGGACACCGGGGAGCTGTTTTTT | CASSQDPGLGDTGELFF
TRBD2 | NA | TRBJ2-1 | TRBV5-1 | TGCGCCAGCAGCGAAACTAGCGGGGGGGAAGGAAAGGAGCAGTTCTTC | CASSETSGGEGKEQFF
NA | NA | TRBJ1-1 | TRBV19 | TGTGCCAGTAGTATAGCCTCCAGCAGGGTCACTGAAGCTTTCTTT | CASSIASSRVTEAFF
NA | NA | TRBJ1-2 | TRBV4-1 | TGCGCCAGCAGCCACAGGGAAGTGAACTATGGCTACACCTTC | CASSHREVNYGYTF
TRBD1 | once | TRBJ1-1 | TRBV2 | TGTGCCAGCAGTGTGACAGGGGCGAACACTGAAGCTTTCTTT | CASSVTGANTEAFF
NA | NA | TRBJ2-7 | TRBV5-1 | TGCGCCAGCAGCCGTAGTATGACAGGGCGGGACTCCTACGAGCAGTACTTC | CASSRSMTGRDSYEQYF
NA | NA | TRBJ2-7 | TRBV4-1 | TGCGCCAGCAGCCAAACAGGGGGGGAGTCCTACGAGCAGTACTTC | CASSQTGGESYEQYF
NA | NA | TRBJ1-6 | TRBV19 | TGTGCCAGTAGCCCTAACCGGGACTCAGAGAAACCCCTCCACTTT | CASSPNRDSEKPLHF
NA | once | TRBJ1-2 | TRBV7-9 | TGTGCCAGCAGCCCTGACAGCTATGGCTACACCTTC | CASSPDSYGYTF
NA | many | TRBJ1-5 | TRBV5-1 | TGCGCCAGCAGTCAAGGGGGTAATCAGCCCCAGCATTTT | CASSQGGNQPQHF
TRBD1 | NA | TRBJ2-2 | TRBV7-2 | TGTGCCAGCAGCTTAGGACAGGGGGCGCATCGCGGGGAGCTGTTTTTT | CASSLGQGAHRGELFF
NA | NA | TRBJ2-4 | TRBV7-8 | TGTGCCAGCAGCTCAGACAGGTCTGACATTCAGTACTTC | CASSSDRSDIQYF
NA | NA | TRBJ1-4 | TRBV3-1/TRBV3-2 | TGTGCCAGCAGCCAAGATCAGGCTTGGAATGAAAAACTGTTTTTT | CASSQDQAWNEKLFF
NA | NA | TRBJ1-1 | TRBV18 | TGTGCCAGCTCACCACGGTCAGGGTACCACACTGAAGCTTTCTTT | CASSPRSGYHTEAFF
TRBD1 | NA | TRBJ2-3 | TRBV3-1/TRBV3-2 | TGTGCCAGCAGCCCGGACAGGGTGGGACAAGATACGCAGTATTTT | CASSPDRVGQDTQYF
TRBD1 | NA | TRBJ1-2 | TRBV7-8 | TGCGCCAGCAGCTTAGGAGGACAGGGCTATGGCTACACCTTC | CASSLGGQGYGYTF
TRBD1 | NA | TRBJ1-1 | TRBV27 | TGTGCCAGCAGTCAGCGGGACAGGGAAGCTTTCTTT | CASSQRDREAFF
TRBD1 | once | TRBJ1-4 | TRBV5-6 | TGTGCCAGCAGCTCAACGACAGGGTACCGGGAAAAACTGTTTTTT | CASSSTTGYREKLFF
NA | NA | TRBJ2-2 | TRBV25-1 | TGTGCCAGCAGTGAGGACTCCCGCAACACCGGGGAGCTGTTTTTT | CASSEDSRNTGELFF
TRBD2 | NA | TRBJ2-1 | TRBV7-3 | TGTGCCAGCAGCCCCGGAATAGCGGGGGGGCCCGAATTCTTC | CASSPGIAGGPEFF
NA | NA | TRBJ1-2 | TRBV4-2 | TGTGCCAGCAGCCCCCAAGGTTCGGGGGGTCGCTACACCTTC | CASSPQGSGGRYTF
TRBD1 | NA | TRBJ1-2 | TRBV6-5 | TGTGCCAGCAGTTTAGGAGGGGGCGCCGGCTATGGCTACACCTTC | CASSLGGGAGYGYTF
NA | once | TRBJ1-2 | TRBV18 | TGTGCCAGCCACTTTGGAGCCGGTGACTATGGCTACACCTTC | CASHFGAGDYGYTF
TRBD2 | NA | TRBJ2-1 | TRBV5-4 | TGTGCCAGCAGCTCGTTGACTAGCGGGGTTAATGAGCAGTTCTTC | CASSSLTSGVNEQFF
NA | NA | TRBJ1-5 | TRBV7-8 | TGTGCCAGCACGCCCCGAGGGGGGGTTCAGCCCCAGCATTTT | CASTPRGGVQPQHF
NA | NA | TRBJ2-3 | TRBV6-5 | TGTGCCAGCAGCCGGCGGCGGGGTCAAGGAGATACGCAGTATTTT | CASSRRRGQGDTQYF
TRBD1 | NA | TRBJ1-5 | TRBV6-5 | TGTGCCAGCAGAAGACAGGGGGACAATCAGCCCCAGCATTTT | CASRRQGDNQPQHF
TRBD1 | NA | TRBJ2-1 | TRBV2 | TGTGCCAGCGAGGGGACAGGGACTCCCGAGCAGTTCTTC | CASEGTGTPEQFF
TRBD2 | NA | TRBJ2-3 | TRBV10-3 | TGTGCCATCAGTCTAATCCCTACTAGCGGGGGGCGCACAGATACGCAGTATTTT | CAISLIPTSGGRTDTQYF
NA | NA | TRBJ1-4 | TRBV19 | TGTGCCAGTAGTATCTCAGGAATGGAAAAACTGTTTTTT | CASSISGMEKLFF
TRBD2 | NA | TRBJ2-6 | TRBV5-8 | TGTGCCAGCAGCTCCACGAGGGGCGGGGGGCGCATTTCTGGGGCCAACGTCCTGACTTTC | CASSSTRGGGRISGANVLTF
NA | NA | TRBJ1-4 | TRBV11-2 | TGTGCCAGCAGCCTTGGAACCGGAAGAGGGGGAAAACTGTTTTTT | CASSLGTGRGGKLFF
TRBD1 | NA | TRBJ2-1 | TRBV6-5 | TGTGCCAGCAGAAGGGACAGTCCTTATGAGCAGTTCTTC | CASRRDSPYEQFF
NA | few | TRBJ1-5 | TRBV4-1 | TGCGCCAGCAGCCAAGCCCTAGGTCAGCCCCAGCATTTT | CASSQALGQPQHF